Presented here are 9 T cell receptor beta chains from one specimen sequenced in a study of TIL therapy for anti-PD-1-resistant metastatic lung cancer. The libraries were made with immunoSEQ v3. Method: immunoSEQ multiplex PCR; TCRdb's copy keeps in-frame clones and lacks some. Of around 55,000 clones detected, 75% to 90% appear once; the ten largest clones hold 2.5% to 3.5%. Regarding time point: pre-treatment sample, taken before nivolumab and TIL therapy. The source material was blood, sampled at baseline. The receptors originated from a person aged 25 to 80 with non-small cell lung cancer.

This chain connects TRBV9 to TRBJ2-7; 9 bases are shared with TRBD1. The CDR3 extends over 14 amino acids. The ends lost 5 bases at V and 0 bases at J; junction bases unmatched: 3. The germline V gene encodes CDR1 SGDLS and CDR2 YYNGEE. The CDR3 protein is CASSGTGYSYEQYF. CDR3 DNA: TGTGCCAGCAGTGGGACAGGGTACTCCTACGAGCAGTACTTC.

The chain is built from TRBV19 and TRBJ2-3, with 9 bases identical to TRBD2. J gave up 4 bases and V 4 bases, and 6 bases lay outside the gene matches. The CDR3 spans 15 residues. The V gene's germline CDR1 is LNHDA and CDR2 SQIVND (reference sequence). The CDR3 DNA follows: TGTGCCAGTAGTAGGTTAGCGGGAGCTTCAGATACGCAGTATTTT. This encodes CASSRLAGASDTQYF.

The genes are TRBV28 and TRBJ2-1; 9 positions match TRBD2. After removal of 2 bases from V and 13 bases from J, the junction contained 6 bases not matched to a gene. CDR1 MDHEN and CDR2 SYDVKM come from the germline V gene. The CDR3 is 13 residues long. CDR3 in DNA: TGTGCCAGCAGTTTACAGCTAGCGGGGATCCAGTTCTTC. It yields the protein CASSLQLAGIQFF.

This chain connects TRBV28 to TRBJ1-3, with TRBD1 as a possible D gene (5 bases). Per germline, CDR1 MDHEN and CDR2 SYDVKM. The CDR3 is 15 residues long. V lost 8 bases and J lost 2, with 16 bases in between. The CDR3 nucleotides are TGTGCCAGCGGGGGGTTGCTATCCACTGGAAACACCATATATTTT. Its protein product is CASGGLLSTGNTIYF.

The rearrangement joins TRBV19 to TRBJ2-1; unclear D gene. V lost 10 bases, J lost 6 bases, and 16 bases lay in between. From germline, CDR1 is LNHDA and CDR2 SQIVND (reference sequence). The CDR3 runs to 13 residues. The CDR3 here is CATLHPALNEQFF. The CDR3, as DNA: TGTGCCACCCTCCACCCGGCACTCAATGAGCAGTTCTTC.

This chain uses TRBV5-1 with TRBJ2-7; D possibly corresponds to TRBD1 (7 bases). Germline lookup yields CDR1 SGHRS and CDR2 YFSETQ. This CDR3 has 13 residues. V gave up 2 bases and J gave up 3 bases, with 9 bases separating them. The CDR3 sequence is CASSFQGGYEQYF. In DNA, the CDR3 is TGCGCCAGCAGCTTCCAGGGGGGCTACGAGCAGTACTTC.

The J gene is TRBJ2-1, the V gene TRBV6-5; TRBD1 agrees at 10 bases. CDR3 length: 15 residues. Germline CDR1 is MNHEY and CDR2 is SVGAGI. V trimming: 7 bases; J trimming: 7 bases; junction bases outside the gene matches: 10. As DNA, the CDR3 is TGTGCCAGCACCTGGGACCGGGACAGGGGAAATGAGCAGTTCTTC. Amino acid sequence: CASTWDRDRGNEQFF.

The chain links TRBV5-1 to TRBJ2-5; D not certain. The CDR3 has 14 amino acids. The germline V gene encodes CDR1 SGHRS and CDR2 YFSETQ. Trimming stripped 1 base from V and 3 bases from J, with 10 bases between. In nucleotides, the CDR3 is TGCGCCAGCAGCTTGTATCAGTCTAAAGAGACCCAGTACTTC. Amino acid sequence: CASSLYQSKETQYF. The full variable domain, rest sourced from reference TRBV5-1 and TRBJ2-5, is KAGVTQTPRYLIKTRGQQVTLSCSPISGHRSVSWYQQTPGQGLQFLFEYFSETQRNKGNFPGRFSGRQFSNSRSEMNVSTLELGDSALYLCASSLYQSKETQYFGPGTRLLVL.

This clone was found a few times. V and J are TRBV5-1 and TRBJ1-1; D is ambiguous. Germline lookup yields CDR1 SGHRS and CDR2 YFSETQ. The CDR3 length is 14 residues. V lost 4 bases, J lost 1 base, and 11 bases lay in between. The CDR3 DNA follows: TGCGCCAGCAGCCTAGGACTGTGGAACACTGAAGCTTTCTTT. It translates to CASSLGLWNTEAFF.